The sequence of this TCR beta chain was determined in a study of blood T cells in healthy people across ages. Points from the study as a whole: Diversity of TCR beta per million T cells declined in a roughly linear way with age.

A second PCR of 7 to 11 cycles used a sample-barcoded 5' primer and a J-beta primer mix. Using its own MiXCR run on the 5' RACE reads, TCRdb lists one record per CDR3 protein. Of 1.5 million or so distinct CDR3 sequences listed, 40% to 50% were seen once; the top ten hold 7.9%. Germline V CDR1 and CDR2: SEHNR, FQNEAQ (reference sequence). V shed 1 base and J shed 9 bases, with 7 bases lying between them. The CDR3 sequence is 12 residues long. With respect to this clonotype: Its antigen remains unknown.

The chain is built from TRBV7-9 and TRBJ2-1; D not resolved. Sample: blood. The sequence was collected from a woman between 18 and 30 years old in good health. Written as DNA, the CDR3 is TGTGCCAGCAGCTTAGGGCAGGTTGAGCAGTTCTTC. This codes for CASSLGQVEQFF.